Shown below are 10 T cell receptor beta chains from a single sample sequenced in a study of T cell responses to AZD1222 COVID-19 vaccine. The table came from immunoSEQ multiplex PCR; TCRdb's copy has only in-frame clones and leaves some out. The sample holds roughly 40,000 clones, about 92% seen once. Sequencing used peripheral blood, obtained 28 days after the second AZD1222 dose. These receptors originate from an adult who received the AZD1222 COVID-19 vaccine.

In this sample, this clone turned up once. The chain joins TRBV10-2 to TRBJ2-3; TRBD2 agrees at 9 bases. Germline V gene sequence: CDR1 WSHSY, CDR2 SAAADI. The CDR3 totals 14 residues. After removal of 5 bases from V and 6 bases from J, the junction contained 6 bases not matched to a gene. Here the CDR3 DNA reads TGCGCCAGCAGTCTGATAGCGGGGGCGGATACGCAGTATTTT. Translated: CASSLIAGADTQYF.

This clone was seen a handful of times. The genes are TRBV19 and TRBJ2-7; D uncertain. CDR3 length equals 12 residues. Deletions cut 1 base from V and 5 bases from J, with 6 bases between. Germline V gene data show CDR1 as LNHDA and CDR2 as SQIVND (reference sequence). CDR3 amino acids: CASSIGKHEQYF. CDR3 DNA: TGTGCCAGTAGTATAGGGAAACACGAGCAGTACTTC.

The V call is TRBV30, the J call TRBJ1-5, with a weak D call TRBD1 (6 bases). V shed 1 base and J shed 7 bases, with 14 bases lying between them. The germline gives CDR1 GTSNPN, CDR2 SVGIG (reference sequence). The CDR3 runs to 14 residues. For the CDR3, the DNA is TGTGCCTGGAGTGATTTGGGGGGCTTGCAGCCCCAGCATTTT. Translated: CAWSDLGGLQPQHF.

J is TRBJ1-2 and V is TRBV29-1; tentative D call: TRBD1 (6 bases). With 0 bases removed from V and 4 bases from J, the gap between germline ends came to 15 bases. This CDR3 is built from 15 residues. Germline V gene data show CDR1 as SQVTM and CDR2 as ANQGSEA. CDR3 sequence: CSVEDGQGIPYGYTF. DNA of the CDR3: TGCAGCGTTGAAGATGGGCAGGGGATTCCCTATGGCTACACCTTC.

The chain is built from TRBV14 and TRBJ2-5; 8 nucleotides align to TRBD2. CDR1 SGHDN and CDR2 FVKESK come from the germline V gene. The CDR3 runs to 19 residues. With V trimmed by 1 base and J by 0 bases, 13 bases remained unmatched. In nucleotides, the CDR3 is TGTGCCAGCAGCCAAGTTGGCGGGGGGATGCTACGGTACCAAGAGACCCAGTACTTC. It codes for CASSQVGGGMLRYQETQYF.

The rearrangement uses TRBV21-1 and TRBJ1-2; TRBD1 is the table's D call and was not checked against the DNA. TRBV21-1 corresponds to a pseudogene. CDR3 length equals 16 residues. The CDR3 sequence is CASSKKNDPRDYGYTF. DNA of the CDR3: TGTGCCAGCAGCAAAAAGAACGACCCCAGGGACTATGGCTACACCTTC.

The chain has TRBV9 and TRBJ1-5; TRBD1 might be the D (6 bases). Between the trimmed V and J ends, which lost 0 bases and 5 bases, there was a span of 12 bases. Germline CDR1 reads SGDLS; CDR2 reads YYNGEE. There are 15 residues in the CDR3. CDR3 protein: CASSVEGGADQPQHF. CDR3 sequence (DNA): TGTGCCAGCAGCGTAGAGGGGGGCGCGGATCAGCCCCAGCATTTT.

The chain couples TRBV4-3 to TRBJ2-3; D remains ambiguous. Germline V gives CDR1 LGHNA, CDR2 YSLEER. Trimming removed 1 base at V and 5 bases at J, with 1 base between. The CDR3 runs 11 residues. CDR3 DNA sequence: TGCGCCAGCAGCCAAGGAGATACGCAGTATTTT. As protein: CASSQGDTQYF.

In this sample, this clone turned up a few times. The gene calls are TRBV3-1 (or the pseudogene TRBV3-2) and TRBJ1-3; D is perhaps TRBD1 (5 bases). V lost 5 bases and J 0 bases, leaving 20 bases between the germline ends. The germline V gene encodes CDR1 LGHDT and CDR2 YNNKEL (reference sequence). The CDR3 is made up of 18 amino acids. CDR3 nucleotides: TGTGCCAGCAGCACCCCCGGGGCAGGGACGCTCTCTGGAAACACCATATATTTT. Translating gives CASSTPGAGTLSGNTIYF.

In this sample, this clone turned up once. The V and J genes are TRBV5-4 and TRBJ2-3, with 9 bases aligning to TRBD1. The CDR3 spans 16 residues. CDR1 and CDR2 from the germline V gene are SGHNT and YYREEE (reference sequence). J was trimmed by 0 bases and V by 0 bases; bases with no gene match: 2. The CDR3 loop reads CASSLGTGVSTDTQYF. The CDR3 DNA reads as TGTGCCAGCAGCTTGGGGACAGGGGTTAGCACAGATACGCAGTATTTT.